This T cell receptor beta chain emerged from a study of siplizumab effects on memory and regulatory T cells. Regarding the study as a whole: Unstimulated naive T cells seemed to show more diversity than memory cells did, and they also seemed to be among the major contributors to the alloresponse.

Unstimulated TEMRA, naive, memory and effector memory subsets were sequenced in a few donor pairs. As regards this clone: Its antigen is undetermined. The junction departs from the called germline gene at one end, perhaps through a read error.

Profiling relied on immunoSEQ multiplex PCR, and the TCRdb table lists in-frame clones only, not all of them. The sample has roughly 60,000 clones, roughly 96% seen once. The CDR3 totals 12 residues. Germline CDR1 and CDR2: LNHDA and SQIVND (reference sequence). This TCR came from a human donor in good health. Sequenced: naive CD8+ T cells sorted from blood. The chain links TRBV19 to TRBJ1-2; D not certain. CDR3 residues: CASRIGGYGYTF. CDR3 sequence (DNA): TGTGCCAGTAGGATAGGAGGTTATGGCTACACCTTC.